This TCR beta chain appears in the sequencing data of a study of T cell repertoires in cytomegalovirus infection. TCRdb re-derived calls from the reads in MiXCR, one entry per CDR3 protein. This sample carries hundreds of thousands of distinct CDR3 sequences, around 35% of them seen once, and the ten largest clones take around a sixth. For this clonotype: Antigen unknown.

V lost 3 bases, J lost 4 bases, and 6 bases stayed unmatched. CDR1 and CDR2 (germline): DFQATT, SNEGSKA (reference sequence). The CDR3 length is 14 residues. General study results and limits: Carriers of CMV and the relevant HLA type were discriminated by public TCR beta frequency.

This clonotype was sampled from a human donor in good health (CMV status not recorded). Some clones in this sample may be carry-over from other donors' samples. The sequencing used cultured PBMCs, collected from culture after CMV antigen stimulation. The chain links TRBV20-1 to TRBJ1-2, with 9 bases matching TRBD1. The CDR3 DNA is TGCAGTGCTAGGGTCACAGGGGGCGGCTATGGCTACACCTTC. Translating it yields CSARVTGGGYGYTF.